This TCR beta chain was observed in a study of T cells after somatic rescue of genetic block. This CDR3 comprises 15 residues. CDR1 is SGHTA, CDR2 FQGTGA, per germline. The germline V and J ends were trimmed by 1 base and 6 bases, with 12 bases remaining between them. Sequencing used immunoSEQ multiplex PCR; TCRdb keeps in-frame clones, though not all of them. Among over 10,000 clones listed, over 60% were seen once. The sequencing sample was made of peripheral blood mononuclear cells (PBMCs). The chain combines TRBV7-3 with TRBJ2-2; D not resolved. The TCR originated in a boy younger than 18. This CDR3 is CASSLKTSSSGELFF. The CDR3 region has the DNA TGTGCCAGCAGCTTAAAAACAAGTAGTTCCGGGGAGCTGTTTTTT.